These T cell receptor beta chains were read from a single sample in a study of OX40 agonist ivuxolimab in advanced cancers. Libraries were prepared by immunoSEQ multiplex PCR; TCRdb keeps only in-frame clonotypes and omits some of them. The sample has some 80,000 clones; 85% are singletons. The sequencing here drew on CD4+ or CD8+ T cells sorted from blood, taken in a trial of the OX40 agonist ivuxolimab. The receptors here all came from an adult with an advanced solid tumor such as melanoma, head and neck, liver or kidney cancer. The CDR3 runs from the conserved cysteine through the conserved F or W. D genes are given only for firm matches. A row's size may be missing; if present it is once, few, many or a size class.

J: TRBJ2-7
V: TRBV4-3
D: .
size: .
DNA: TGCGCCAGCAGCCAAGAGTCCGGGGCCACCTACGAGCAGTACTTC
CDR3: CASSQESGATYEQYF

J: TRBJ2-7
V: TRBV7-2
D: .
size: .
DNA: TGTGCCAGCAGCTTCGGGCAGAGCAAAAGGTACGAGCAGTACTTC
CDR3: CASSFGQSKRYEQYF

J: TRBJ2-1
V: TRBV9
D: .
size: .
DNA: TGTGCCAGCAACCCAAGGGCGGACTACAATGAGCAGTTCTTC
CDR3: CASNPRADYNEQFF

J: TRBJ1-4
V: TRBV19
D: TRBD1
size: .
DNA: TGTGCCAGTAGTAACGGACAGGGGGAAGAAAAACTGTTTTTT
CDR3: CASSNGQGEEKLFF

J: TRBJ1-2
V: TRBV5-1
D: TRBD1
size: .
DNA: TGCGCCAGCAGCTTCCAGGGGGCCGGTGGCTACACCTTC
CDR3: CASSFQGAGGYTF

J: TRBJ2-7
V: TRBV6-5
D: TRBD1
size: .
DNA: TGTGCCAGCAGGTTATCCGGGACAGCTGAGCCATACTTC
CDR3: CASRLSGTAEPYF

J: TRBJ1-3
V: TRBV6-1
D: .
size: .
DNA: TGTGCCAGCAGTGAAGCGCATACAGGGCTTTCTGGAAACACCATATATTTT
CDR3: CASSEAHTGLSGNTIYF

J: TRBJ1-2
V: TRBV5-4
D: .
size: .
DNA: TGTGCCAGCAGCCTAATCGAGGGGCGCGTCTATGGCTACACCTTC
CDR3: CASSLIEGRVYGYTF

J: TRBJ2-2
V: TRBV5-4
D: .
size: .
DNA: TGTGCCAGCAGCACAGGTCTTGCGGTGGGGACCGGGGAGCTGTTTTTT
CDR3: CASSTGLAVGTGELFF

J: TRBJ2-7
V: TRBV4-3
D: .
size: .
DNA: TGCGCCAGCAGCCATAGGGAAAGCTCCTACGAGCAGTACTTC
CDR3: CASSHRESSYEQYF

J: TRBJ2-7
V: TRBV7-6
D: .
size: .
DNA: TGTGCCAGCAGCTTAGTTGACGGTTCCTTCTACGAGCAGTACTTC
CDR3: CASSLVDGSFYEQYF

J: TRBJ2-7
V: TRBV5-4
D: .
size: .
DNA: TGTGCCAGCAGTTTCGGACAGAGCTCCTACGAGCAGTACTTC
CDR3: CASSFGQSSYEQYF

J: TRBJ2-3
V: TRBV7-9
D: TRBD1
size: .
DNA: TGTGCCAGCAGCCGGTCGACAGGGGGTGTCACAGATACGCAGTATTTT
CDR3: CASSRSTGGVTDTQYF

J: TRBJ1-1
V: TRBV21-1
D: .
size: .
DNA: TGTGCCAGCAGCGGCCGAGGGGGTCTGGGCACTGAAGCTTTCTTT
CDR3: CASSGRGGLGTEAFF

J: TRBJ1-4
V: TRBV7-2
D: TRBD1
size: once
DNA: TGTGCCAGCAGTCGAGGACAGGCAACTAATGAAAAACTGTTTTTT
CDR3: CASSRGQATNEKLFF

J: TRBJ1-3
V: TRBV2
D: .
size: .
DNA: TGTGCCAGCAGTGACAGGGGAGGTGGAAACACCATATATTTT
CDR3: CASSDRGGGNTIYF

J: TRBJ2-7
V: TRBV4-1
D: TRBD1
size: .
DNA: TGCGCCAGCAGCCAATACCTTCCCGGACAGGGGGCCTACGAGCAGTACTTC
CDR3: CASSQYLPGQGAYEQYF

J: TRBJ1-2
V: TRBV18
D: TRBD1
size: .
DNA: TGTGCCAGCTCACTCCCCGGGACAGGGGGCGCCTATGGCTACACCTTC
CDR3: CASSLPGTGGAYGYTF

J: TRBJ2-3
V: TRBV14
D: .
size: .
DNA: TGTGCCAGCAGCCAAGCAGGGGCCGTTTTAGGTACGCAGTATTTT
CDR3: CASSQAGAVLGTQYF

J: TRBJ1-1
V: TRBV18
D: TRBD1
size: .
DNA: TGTGCCAGCCGACCGGACAGGGGGAACACTGAAGCTTTCTTT
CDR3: CASRPDRGNTEAFF

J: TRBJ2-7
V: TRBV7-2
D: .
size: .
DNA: TGTGCCAGCAGCTTAGTGGTAGGTGGAGTCGGGGGACTCCCCTACGAGCAGTACTTC
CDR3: CASSLVVGGVGGLPYEQYF

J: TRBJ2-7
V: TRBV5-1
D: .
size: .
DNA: TGCGCCAGCAGCTCACAGGACTACGAGCAGTACTTC
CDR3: CASSSQDYEQYF

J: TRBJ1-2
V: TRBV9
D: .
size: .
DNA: TGTGCCAGCAGCCCTTGGACCGTTACACATTTTAACTATGGCTACACCTTC
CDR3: CASSPWTVTHFNYGYTF

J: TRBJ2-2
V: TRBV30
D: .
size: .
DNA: TGTGCCTGGAGCGAGGAGGCCCCCGGGGAGCTGTTTTTT
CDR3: CAWSEEAPGELFF

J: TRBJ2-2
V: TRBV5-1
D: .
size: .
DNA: TGCGCCAGCAGCTTGGGGCCTCCGAACACCGGGGAGCTGTTTTTT
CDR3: CASSLGPPNTGELFF

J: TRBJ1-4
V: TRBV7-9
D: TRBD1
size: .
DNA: TGTGCCAGCAGCCGACAGGGGTCGGATAATGAAAAACTGTTTTTT
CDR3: CASSRQGSDNEKLFF

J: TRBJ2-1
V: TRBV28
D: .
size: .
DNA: TGTGCCAGCAGTTTCCGCGGGCGGAGCGGTGAGCAGTTCTTC
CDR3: CASSFRGRSGEQFF

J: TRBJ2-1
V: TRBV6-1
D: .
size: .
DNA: TGTGCCAGCGGTAGCCACAATGAGCAGTTCTTC
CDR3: CASGSHNEQFF

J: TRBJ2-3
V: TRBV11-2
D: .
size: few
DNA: TGTGCCAGCAGCTTAGTCACAGATACGCAGTATTTT
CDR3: CASSLVTDTQYF

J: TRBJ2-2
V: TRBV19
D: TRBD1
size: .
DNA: TGTGCCAGTGGCCTACAGGGGGCCACCGGGGAGCTGTTTTTT
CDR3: CASGLQGATGELFF